This TCR beta chain was obtained from a study of blood T cell repertoires in COVID-19. Background on the study: Sources were T cells, B-cell-depleted T cells, or PBMCs; the material itself was cDNA or gDNA.

This clone was seen once. The method was immunoSEQ multiplex PCR; TCRdb's version includes in-frame clones alone and lacks a portion of them. There are hundreds of thousands of clones in the sample; approximately 86% occur only once, and 1.3% to 1.5% lies in the top ten. The sample consisted of peripheral blood. This receptor was taken from an elderly man with acute or convalescent COVID-19.

CDR3 residues: CASSLWQNTGELFF. The CDR3 nucleotides are TGTGCCAGCAGCTTATGGCAGAACACCGGGGAGCTGTTTTTT. This chain connects TRBV7-8 to TRBJ2-2; D ambiguous. From germline, CDR1 is SGHVS and CDR2 FQNEAQ. Trimming pared 2 bases from V and 1 base from J, leaving 5 bases between. The CDR3 consists of 14 residues.